This TCR beta chain is drawn from a study of blood T cell repertoires in COVID-19. Participants were aged about 18 to 100 years from roughly 26 US areas. This clone was counted once. The protocol was immunoSEQ multiplex PCR, while the TCRdb copy is restricted to in-frame clones and leaves out a portion. There are about 500,000 clones in the sample; around 90% occur only once, and 0.7% lies in the top ten. Sequenced input: PBMCs or T cells enriched from blood (not recorded which). This sequence originates from a woman aged 18-29 years who had recovered from COVID-19.

CDR3 region: CASSSPEGTDTQYF. The CDR3 DNA is TGTGCCAGCAGTTCCCCTGAGGGCACAGATACGCAGTATTTT. The V call is TRBV28, the J call TRBJ2-3; D not resolved. The ends were cut back, 4 bases at V and 1 base at J, with 9 bases in the middle. The germline V gene has CDR1 MDHEN and CDR2 SYDVKM. The CDR3 loop spans 14 amino acids. Complete variable domain (other parts from reference TRBV28 and TRBJ2-3): DVKVTQSSRYLVKRTGEKVFLECVQDMDHENMFWYRQDPGLGLRLIYFSYDVKMKEKGDIPEGYSVSREKKERFSLILESASTNQTSMYLCASSSPEGTDTQYFGPGTRLTVL.